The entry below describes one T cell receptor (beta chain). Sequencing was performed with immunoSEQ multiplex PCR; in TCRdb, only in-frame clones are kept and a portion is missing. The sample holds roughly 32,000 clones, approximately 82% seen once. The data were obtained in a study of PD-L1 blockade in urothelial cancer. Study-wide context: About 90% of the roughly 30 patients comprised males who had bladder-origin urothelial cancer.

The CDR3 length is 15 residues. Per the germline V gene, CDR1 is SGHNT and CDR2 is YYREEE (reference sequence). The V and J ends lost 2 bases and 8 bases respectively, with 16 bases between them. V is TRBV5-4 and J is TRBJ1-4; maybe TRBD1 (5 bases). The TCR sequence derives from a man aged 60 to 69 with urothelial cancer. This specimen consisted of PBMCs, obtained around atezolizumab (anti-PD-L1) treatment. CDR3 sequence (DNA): TGTGCCAGCAGCTTTGAACGTAGGGAGGGGGAAAAACTGTTTTTT. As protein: CASSFERREGEKLFF.